One and the same sample provided the 17 T cell receptor beta chains below, sequenced in a study of shared clonotypes between healthy human individuals (TCRdb year 2020). Library preparation used the immunoSEQ multiplex PCR assay. This immuneACCESS table, as held by TCRdb, lists in-frame sequences with V and J called but not all clones. Of the missing ones, under half trace to an unresolved V gene in checked studies; the others have no known cause. The table for this sample lists some 500,000 clones; roughly three quarters of them were counted only once. The biggest ten clones account for more than 10% of the sample. The specimen was PBMCs. The source of these receptors is a woman in her thirties or forties in good health. Some clones in this sample may be carry-over from other donors' samples.

This clone was seen many times. This sequence joins TRBV11-2 and TRBJ2-5, with no clear D. TRBJ2-7 explains the end of the DNA better; the J call may be wrong. From germline, CDR1 is SGHAT and CDR2 FQNNGV. The CDR3 extends over 13 amino acids. CDR3 sequence (DNA): TGTGCCAGCAGCTTAGGTGATGGCTACGAGCAGTACTTC. This sequence encodes CASSLGDGYEQYF.

The V call is TRBV7-2, the J call TRBJ2-3, with D perhaps TRBD2 (7 bases). V was cut by 1 base and J by 6 bases, with 17 bases left in between. Looked up from germline, CDR1 is SGHTA and CDR2 is FQGNSA. This CDR3 has 16 residues. The CDR3 nucleotides read TGTGCCAGCAGCTTAGAGGGGGGGCTAGCTTGGGATACGCAGTATTTT. Translation: CASSLEGGLAWDTQYF. Looking up the rest from reference TRBV7-2 and TRBJ2-3 gives the full variable domain: GAGVSQSPSNKVTEKGKDVELRCDPISGHTALYWYRQSLGQGLEFLIYFQGNSAPDKSGLPSDRFSAERTGGSVSTLTIQRTQQEDSAVYLCASSLEGGLAWDTQYFGPGTRLTVL.

With respect to this clone: Other DNA variants within this sample encode the same CDR3. V is TRBV11-2 and J is TRBJ2-7; 12 positions agree with TRBD2. V trimming: 6 bases; J trimming: 2 bases; junction bases outside the gene matches: 2. CDR1 is SGHAT, CDR2 FQNNGV, per germline. The CDR3 length is 14 residues. The CDR3 DNA is TGTGCCAGCAGGTGGACTAGCGGGACCTACGAGCAGTACTTC. Translation: CASRWTSGTYEQYF.

This clone was recorded once. The chain couples TRBV5-1 to TRBJ1-1; D may be TRBD1 (5 bases). V lost 6 bases and J lost 7, with 16 bases in between. The germline V gene has CDR1 SGHRS and CDR2 YFSETQ. The CDR3 is 13 amino acids. In nucleotides, the CDR3 is TGCGCCAGCAAACAGGACGGGTGGGGTGAAGCTTTCTTT. Its translation: CASKQDGWGEAFF.

The CDR3 sequence is CASSDLWSYEAFF. The CDR3 bases are TGTGCCAGCAGTGATCTGTGGTCCTATGAAGCTTTCTTT. This chain uses TRBV25-1 with TRBJ1-1; D uncertain. Germline V gene data show CDR1 as MGHDK and CDR2 as SYGVNS. This CDR3 comprises 13 residues. V was pared by 3 bases and J by 7 bases, with 12 bases between.

Of note for this clone: Since a far larger clone is one base different, this is likely a read error. The sample contains more than one DNA sequence encoding this CDR3. V usage is TRBV18 and J usage is TRBJ2-1; 10 bases line up with TRBD2. Trimming at V came to 2 bases and at J to 7 bases, leaving 5 bases not matched to a gene. Germline V lookup: CDR1 KGHSH, CDR2 LQKENI. The CDR3 consists of 15 residues. CDR3 residues: CASSPGLAGANEQFF. In nucleotides, the CDR3 is TGTGCCAGCTCACCAGGGCTAGCGGGAGCTAATGAGCAGTTCTTC.

V is TRBV29-1 and J is TRBJ2-7, with TRBD1 identical over 12 bases. Trimming at V came to 1 base and at J to 7 bases, leaving 5 bases not matched to a gene. The germline gives CDR1 SQVTM, CDR2 ANQGSEA. The CDR3 is 14 amino acids. The CDR3 spells CSVEVGQGAGEQYF. The CDR3 DNA is TGCAGCGTTGAAGTGGGACAGGGGGCGGGGGAGCAGTACTTC.

The chain is built from TRBV7-3 and TRBJ2-2; D gene ambiguous. Looked up from germline, CDR1 is SGHTA and CDR2 is FQGTGA. With 3 bases removed from V and 1 base from J, the gap between germline ends came to 3 bases. The CDR3 is 13 amino acids. DNA for the CDR3: TGTGCCAGCAGCTTTTGGAACACCGGGGAGCTGTTTTTT. This translates into CASSFWNTGELFF.

CDR3 in amino acids: CASSSGQLPHYGYTF. In DNA form, the CDR3 reads TGTGCCAGCAGTTCGGGACAGCTACCTCACTATGGCTACACCTTC. The genes are TRBV6-5 and TRBJ1-2; 7 bases align to TRBD1. Trimming at V came to 4 bases and at J to 3 bases, leaving 8 bases not matched to a gene. This CDR3 spans 15 amino acids. Germline V gene sequence: CDR1 MNHEY, CDR2 SVGAGI.

This chain joins TRBV6-6 and TRBJ2-1, with a tentative D call TRBD2 (6 bases). In germline, CDR1 is MNHNY, CDR2 SVGAGI (reference sequence). CDR3 size: 16 residues. V gave up 0 bases and J gave up 6 bases, with 15 bases separating them. This CDR3 is CASSYSPSGYINEQFF. DNA for the CDR3: TGTGCCAGCAGTTACTCGCCCAGCGGGTATATCAATGAGCAGTTCTTC.

On this clone itself: Other DNA variants within this sample encode the same CDR3. This chain joins TRBV30 and TRBJ1-1; 9 bases agree with TRBD1. The CDR3 spans 14 residues. Germline CDR1 and CDR2: GTSNPN and SVGIG (reference sequence). With 2 bases clipped from V and 3 bases from J, the junction kept 4 bases outside the gene matches. CDR3 DNA: TGTGCCTGGAGTCGGACAGGGGTTCACACTGAAGCTTTCTTT. Protein sequence: CAWSRTGVHTEAFF.

The chain is built from TRBV28 and TRBJ2-1; 8 nucleotides align to TRBD1. Trimming took 4 bases from V and 6 from J; bases not matched to a gene: 11. The CDR3 contains 16 residues. The V gene's germline CDR1 is MDHEN and CDR2 SYDVKM. For the CDR3, the DNA is TGTGCCAGCAGTTCTCCGGGGATCGGACAGGGCAATGAGCAGTTCTTC. The encoded protein is CASSSPGIGQGNEQFF.

The genes are TRBV19 and TRBJ1-5; TRBD1 matches 7 bases. The CDR3 has 15 residues. Trimming at V came to 5 bases and at J to 2 bases, leaving 6 bases not matched to a gene. The germline V gene has CDR1 LNHDA and CDR2 SQIVND (reference sequence). In DNA form, the CDR3 reads TGTGCCAGTAGTGGCCGGGACAGAGGCAATCAGCCCCAGCATTTT. Protein product: CASSGRDRGNQPQHF.

Note on this clone: A far more abundant clone sits one base away, making this likely a read error. The same CDR3 also results from other DNA sequences found in this sample. The CDR3, as DNA: TGCGCCAGCAGTTATTCGCCTAGCGGGAACTACGAGCAGTACTTC. Encoded protein: CASSYSPSGNYEQYF. The V call is TRBV6-5, the J call TRBJ2-7; 9 bases align to TRBD2. The CDR3 has 15 residues. CDR1 and CDR2 from the germline V gene are MNHEY and SVGAGI.

This clone has ten or more counts. This chain uses TRBV6-5 with TRBJ1-4; the match to TRBD1 covers 9 bases. The CDR3 has 12 amino acids. Germline values: CDR1 MNHEY, CDR2 SVGAGI. Trimming removed 5 bases from V and 8 bases from J; junction bases left unmatched: 0. CDR3: CASSDRGEKLFF. The DNA of the CDR3 is TGTGCCAGCAGTGACAGGGGGGAAAAACTGTTTTTT.

This clone is categorized as medium-sized. This same CDR3 is encoded by further DNA sequences in the sample. This sequence joins TRBV10-3 and TRBJ2-1; tentative D call: TRBD2 (5 bases). Trimming took 3 bases from V and 0 from J, leaving 6 bases between them. Looked up from germline, CDR1 is ENHRY and CDR2 is SYGVKD. The CDR3 has 14 residues. Here the CDR3 DNA reads TGTGCCATCAGTGAAGGGAGCTCCTACAATGAGCAGTTCTTC. Its protein is CAISEGSSYNEQFF.

The rearrangement uses TRBV11-2 and TRBJ2-7; D is ambiguous. The V end lost 6 bases, the J end lost 2 bases, and 17 bases lay between the germline ends. CDR1 and CDR2 from the germline V gene are SGHAT and FQNNGV. This CDR3 is 15 amino acids long. For the CDR3, the DNA is TGTGCCAGCAGTCCCACAAGGCCGATTACCTACGAGCAGTACTTC. This encodes CASSPTRPITYEQYF. Complete variable domain (other parts from reference TRBV11-2 and TRBJ2-7): EAGVAQSPRYKIIEKRQSVAFWCNPISGHATLYWYQQILGQGPKLLIQFQNNGVVDDSQLPKDRFSAERLKGVDSTLKIQPAKLEDSAVYLCASSPTRPITYEQYFGPGTRLTVT.